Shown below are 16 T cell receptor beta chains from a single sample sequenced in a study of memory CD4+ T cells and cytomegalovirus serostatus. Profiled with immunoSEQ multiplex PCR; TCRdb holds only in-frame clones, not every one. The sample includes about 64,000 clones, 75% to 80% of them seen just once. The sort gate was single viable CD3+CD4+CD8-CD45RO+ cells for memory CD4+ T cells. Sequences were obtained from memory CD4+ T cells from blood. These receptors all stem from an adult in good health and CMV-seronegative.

The CDR3 DNA reads as TGTGCCAGCAGTGTTCATGAGCAGTTCTTC. Translated: CASSVHEQFF. This sequence joins TRBV2 and TRBJ2-1; no firm D call. Germline values: CDR1 SNHLY, CDR2 FYNNEI. V lost 4 bases and J 8 bases, leaving 3 bases between the germline ends. The CDR3 is 10 residues long.

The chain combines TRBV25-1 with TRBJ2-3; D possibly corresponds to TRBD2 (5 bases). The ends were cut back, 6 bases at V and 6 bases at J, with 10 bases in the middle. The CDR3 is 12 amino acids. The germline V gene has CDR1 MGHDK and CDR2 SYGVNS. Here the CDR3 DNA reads TGTGCCAGCAGCGGGATCGGGGATACGCAGTATTTT. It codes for CASSGIGDTQYF. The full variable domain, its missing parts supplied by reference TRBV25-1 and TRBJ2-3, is EADIYQTPRYLVIGTGKKITLECSQTMGHDKMYWYQQDPGMELHLIHYSYGVNSTEKGDLSSESTVSRIRTEHFPLTLESARPSHTSQYLCASSGIGDTQYFGPGTRLTVL.

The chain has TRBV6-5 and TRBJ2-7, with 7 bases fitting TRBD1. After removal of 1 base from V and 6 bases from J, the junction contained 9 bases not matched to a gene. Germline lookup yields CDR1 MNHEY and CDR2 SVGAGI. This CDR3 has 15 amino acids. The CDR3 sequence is CASSYFRGRGGEQYF. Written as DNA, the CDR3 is TGTGCCAGCAGTTACTTTAGGGGGCGCGGCGGCGAGCAGTACTTC.

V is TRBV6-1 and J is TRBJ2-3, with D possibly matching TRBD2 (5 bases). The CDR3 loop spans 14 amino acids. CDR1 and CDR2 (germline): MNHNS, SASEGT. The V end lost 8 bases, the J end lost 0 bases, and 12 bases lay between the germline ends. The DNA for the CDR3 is TGTGCCAGCTCTCTGGACTCAAGCACAGATACGCAGTATTTT. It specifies CASSLDSSTDTQYF.

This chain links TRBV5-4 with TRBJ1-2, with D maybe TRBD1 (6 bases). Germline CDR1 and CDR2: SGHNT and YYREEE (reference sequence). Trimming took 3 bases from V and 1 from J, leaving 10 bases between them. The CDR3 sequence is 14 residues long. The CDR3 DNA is TGTGCCAGCAGCTCTGGGACACTTAACTATGGCTACACCTTC. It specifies CASSSGTLNYGYTF.

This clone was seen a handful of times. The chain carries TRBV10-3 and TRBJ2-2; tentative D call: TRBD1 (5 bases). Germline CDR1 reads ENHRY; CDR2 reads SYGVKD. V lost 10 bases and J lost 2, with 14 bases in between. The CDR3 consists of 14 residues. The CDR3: CATADSSNTGELFF. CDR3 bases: TGTGCCACCGCAGACAGCTCTAACACCGGGGAGCTGTTTTTT.

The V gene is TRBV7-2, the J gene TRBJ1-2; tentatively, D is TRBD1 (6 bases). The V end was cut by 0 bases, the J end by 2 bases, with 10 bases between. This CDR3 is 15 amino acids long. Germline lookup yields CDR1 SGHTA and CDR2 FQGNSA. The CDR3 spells CASSLASTGNYGYTF. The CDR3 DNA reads TGTGCCAGCAGCTTAGCATCAACAGGGAACTATGGCTACACCTTC.

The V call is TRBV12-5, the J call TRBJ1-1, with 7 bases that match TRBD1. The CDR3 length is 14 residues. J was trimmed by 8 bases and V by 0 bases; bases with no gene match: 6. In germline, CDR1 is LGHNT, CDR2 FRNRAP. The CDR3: CASGLVPGTEEAFF. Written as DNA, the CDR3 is TGTGCTAGTGGTTTGGTACCGGGGACAGAGGAAGCTTTCTTT.

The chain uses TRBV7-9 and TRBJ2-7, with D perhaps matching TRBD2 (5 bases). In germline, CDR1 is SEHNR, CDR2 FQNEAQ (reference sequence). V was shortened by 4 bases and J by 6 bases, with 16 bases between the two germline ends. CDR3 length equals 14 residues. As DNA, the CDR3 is TGTGCCAGCAGCTCCTTTGAGGGCCGGGGCGAGCAGTACTTC. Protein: CASSSFEGRGEQYF. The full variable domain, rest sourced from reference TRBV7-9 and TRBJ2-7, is DTGVSQNPRHKITKRGQNVTFRCDPISEHNRLYWYRQTLGQGPEFLTYFQNEAQLEKSRLLSDRFSAERPKGSFSTLEIQRTEQGDSAMYLCASSSFEGRGEQYFGPGTRLTVT.

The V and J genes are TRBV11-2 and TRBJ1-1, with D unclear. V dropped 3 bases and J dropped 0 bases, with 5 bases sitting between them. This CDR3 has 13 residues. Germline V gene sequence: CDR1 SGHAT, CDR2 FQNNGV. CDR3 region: CASSLTLNTEAFF. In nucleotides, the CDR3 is TGTGCCAGCAGCTTGACTTTGAACACTGAAGCTTTCTTT.

CDR3 DNA sequence: TGTGCCAGCAGTGAACCGAGGACAGGGTATGGCTACACCTTC. Translating gives CASSEPRTGYGYTF. This chain uses TRBV28 with TRBJ1-2; 8 nucleotides agree with TRBD1. Germline trimming cut 5 bases from V and 5 bases from J; bases unmatched to any gene: 7. Germline V gene data show CDR1 as MDHEN and CDR2 as SYDVKM. This CDR3 spans 14 amino acids.

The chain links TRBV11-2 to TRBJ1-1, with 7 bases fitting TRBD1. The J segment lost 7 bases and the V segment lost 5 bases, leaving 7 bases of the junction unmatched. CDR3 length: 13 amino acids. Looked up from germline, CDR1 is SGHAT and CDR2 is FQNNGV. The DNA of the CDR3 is TGTGCCAGCAGCCTAGCGAGACAGGGTGAAGCTTTCTTT. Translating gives CASSLARQGEAFF.

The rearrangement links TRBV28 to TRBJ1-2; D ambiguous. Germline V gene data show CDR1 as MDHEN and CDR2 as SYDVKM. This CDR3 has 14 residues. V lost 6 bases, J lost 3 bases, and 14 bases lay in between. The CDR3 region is CASRREGLDYGYTF. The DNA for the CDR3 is TGTGCCAGCAGGAGGGAGGGTTTAGACTATGGCTACACCTTC.

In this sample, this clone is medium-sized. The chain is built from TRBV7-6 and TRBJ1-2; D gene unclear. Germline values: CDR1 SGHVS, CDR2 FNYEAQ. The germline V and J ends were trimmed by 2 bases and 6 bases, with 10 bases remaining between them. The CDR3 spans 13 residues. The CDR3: CASSLSDFNGYTF. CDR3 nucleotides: TGTGCCAGCAGCTTAAGCGATTTCAATGGCTACACCTTC.

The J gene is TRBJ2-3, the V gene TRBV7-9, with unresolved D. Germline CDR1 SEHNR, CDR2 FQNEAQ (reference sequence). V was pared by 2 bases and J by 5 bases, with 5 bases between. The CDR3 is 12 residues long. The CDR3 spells CASSLMGDTQYF. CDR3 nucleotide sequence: TGTGCCAGCAGCTTAATGGGAGATACGCAGTATTTT. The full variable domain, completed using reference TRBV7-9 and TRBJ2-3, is DTGVSQNPRHKITKRGQNVTFRCDPISEHNRLYWYRQTLGQGPEFLTYFQNEAQLEKSRLLSDRFSAERPKGSFSTLEIQRTEQGDSAMYLCASSLMGDTQYFGPGTRLTVL.

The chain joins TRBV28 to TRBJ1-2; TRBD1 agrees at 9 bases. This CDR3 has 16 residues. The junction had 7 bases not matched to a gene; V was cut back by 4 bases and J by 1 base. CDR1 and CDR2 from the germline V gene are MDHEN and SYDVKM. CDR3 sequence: CASSYRGRGLNYGYTF. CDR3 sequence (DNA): TGTGCCAGCAGTTACAGGGGGCGAGGTCTTAACTATGGCTACACCTTC.